The clone carrying this T cell receptor beta chain is a singleton in its sample. Germline V gives CDR1 SGHTA, CDR2 FQGNSA. This CDR3 is 15 amino acids long. Trimming stripped 0 bases from V and 4 bases from J, with 12 bases between. This entry belongs to a study of blood T cell repertoires in COVID-19. About the study: The origin of the acute and convalescent COVID-19 samples was the United States, Italy and Spain.

In the original processing: Amplification with reference gene primers provided the estimates of nucleated cell counts. Some clones are missing from TCRdb's copy, which holds only in-frame ones; the method was immunoSEQ multiplex PCR. The V and J calls and clone size come from that table; D and trimming were worked out from the DNA. This sample has about 170,000 clones, with around 90% found just once. Seattle's enrolled individuals joined amid active infection and were then monitored longitudinally. The TCR was taken from a man aged 18 to 29 with COVID-19, enrolled during active disease. This sequence joins TRBV7-2 and TRBJ1-1; possible D gene TRBD1, 5 bases. The sample consisted of peripheral blood. DNA for the CDR3: TGTGCCAGCAGCTTAGCGGGTGGCAGGGCCACTGAAGCTTTCTTT. Its protein product is CASSLAGGRATEAFF.